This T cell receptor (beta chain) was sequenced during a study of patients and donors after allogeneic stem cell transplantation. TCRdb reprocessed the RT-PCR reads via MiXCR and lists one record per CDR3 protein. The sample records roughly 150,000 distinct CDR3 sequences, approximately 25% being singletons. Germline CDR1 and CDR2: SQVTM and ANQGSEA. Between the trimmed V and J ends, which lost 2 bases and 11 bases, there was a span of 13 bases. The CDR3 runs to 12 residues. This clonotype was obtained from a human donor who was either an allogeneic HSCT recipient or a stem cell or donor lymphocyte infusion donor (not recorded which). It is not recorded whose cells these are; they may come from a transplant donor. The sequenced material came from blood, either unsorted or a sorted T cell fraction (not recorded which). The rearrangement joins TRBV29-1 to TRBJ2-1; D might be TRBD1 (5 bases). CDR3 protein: CSVEPLNRQQFF. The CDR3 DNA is TGCAGCGTTGAACCGCTCAACAGGCAGCAGTTCTTC.